The clone carrying this T cell receptor (beta chain) occurred a few times. What it recognizes is unknown. The data originate from a study of T cells in localized non-small cell lung cancer. The junction had 5 bases not matched to a gene; V was cut back by 4 bases and J by 4 bases. CDR3 size: 14 residues. Germline V CDR1 and CDR2: SGHNT, YENEEA. Broader study findings: Uninvolved adjacent lung, not tumor, had the highest T cell clonality. Median detection of top 100 tumor clones in adjacent lung was 57 clones.

Assay: immunoSEQ multiplex PCR; the TCRdb copy retains only in-frame clones and omits some. Of 9,500 to 10,000 clones listed, approximately 45% are singletons. This chain joins TRBV11-3 and TRBJ1-2; TRBD1 matches 8 bases. The source was lymph node tissue, collected before any cancer treatment. The source of this sequence is a woman aged 40-70 years with stage I lung adenocarcinoma. The CDR3 sequence: CASSSTGAAYGYTF. CDR3 coding DNA: TGTGCCAGCAGCTCGACAGGGGCGGCCTATGGCTACACCTTC.